This entry concerns a single T cell receptor (beta chain). Antigen specificity is unknown. Germline and junction disagree at one end, which may indicate a read error. This record belongs to a study of neurological immune-mediated disorders. The germline CDR1 and CDR2 sequences are MGHRA and YSYEKL. The CDR3 spans 18 residues. Each TCR transcript was tagged with a 10-nucleotide random UMI during 5'RACE. TCRdb re-derived calls from the 5' RACE reads in MiXCR, one entry per CDR3 protein. In the table there are about 76,000 distinct CDR3 sequences, roughly 15% of which are singletons. Findings and caveats of the study: The expanded clones of different subjects shared no CDR3 amino acid sequences (suggesting private repertoires in all groups).

Sequenced: PBMCs. This chain links TRBV4-1 with TRBJ2-3; D call uncertain. The TCR comes from a woman in her forties in good health. CDR3 loop: CASSQVVGVQPSTDTQYF. In DNA, the CDR3 is TGCGCCAGCAGCCAAGTAGTTGGGGTCCAACCAAGCACAGATACACAGTATTTT.